One sample yielded the 8 T cell receptor beta chains listed below, sequenced in a study of siplizumab effects on memory and regulatory T cells. Using immunoSEQ multiplex PCR, the repertoire was profiled, and TCRdb retains in-frame clones only, with some absent. The sample holds some 100,000 clones, under 95% seen once. What was sequenced was Tregs sorted from blood. The receptor set was obtained from a human donor in good health.

Here the CDR3 DNA reads TGTGCCAGCAGTCTAGCGGGAGTGGAATCAGATACGCAGTATTTT. It encodes CASSLAGVESDTQYF. The chain combines TRBV27 with TRBJ2-3; 10 nucleotides agree with TRBD2. There are 15 residues in the CDR3. CDR1 MNHEY and CDR2 SMNVEV come from the germline V gene (reference sequence). With 5 bases clipped from V and 4 bases from J, the junction kept 6 bases outside the gene matches.

V usage is TRBV7-8 and J usage is TRBJ1-1, with 7 bases aligning to TRBD1. Germline V gene lookup returns CDR1 SGHVS and CDR2 FQNEAQ. The J segment lost 0 bases and the V segment lost 5 bases, leaving 3 bases of the junction unmatched. The CDR3 contains 14 residues. The CDR3 DNA follows: TGTGCCAGCAGCGCAGGGGGGCTGAACACTGAAGCTTTCTTT. Residues: CASSAGGLNTEAFF.

The CDR3 DNA is TGTGCCAGCAGCAGCCGGACTAGCGGGAGTGTCGAGCAGTACTTC. The encoded protein is CASSSRTSGSVEQYF. The gene calls are TRBV21-1 and TRBJ2-7; no DNA check was done on the table's D call, TRBD2. TRBV21-1 is termed a pseudogene. The CDR3 is 15 amino acids.

This chain's CDR3 is CASSLGRPGMNTEAFF. CDR3 coding DNA: TGTGCCAGCAGCTTGGGACGGCCCGGAATGAACACTGAAGCTTTCTTT. J is TRBJ1-1 and V is TRBV5-6; D call uncertain. The CDR3 is 16 amino acids. Looked up from germline, CDR1 is SGHDT and CDR2 is YYEEEE. Trimming left V 0 bases short and J 0 bases short, with 12 bases between.

V gene TRBV4-1 combines with J gene TRBJ2-5; the D is unclear. This CDR3 has 14 residues. The germline CDR1 and CDR2 sequences are MGHRA and YSYEKL. V gave up 4 bases and J gave up 5 bases, with 14 bases separating them. Here the CDR3 DNA reads TGCGCCAGCAGCCCTCGGACGCTTCTTGAGACCCAGTACTTC. This codes for CASSPRTLLETQYF.

This clone showed up just a few times. The CDR3 loop is CASSFLTEAFF. Written as DNA, the CDR3 is TGTGCCAGCAGCTTTTTAACTGAAGCTTTCTTT. This chain uses TRBV7-8 with TRBJ1-1, with D unclear. The V gene's germline CDR1 is SGHVS and CDR2 FQNEAQ. This CDR3 has 11 residues. Trimming shortened V by 3 bases and J by 5 bases, and 4 bases separated the two germline ends.

This clone was recorded once. This sequence joins TRBV15 and TRBJ2-5; D is perhaps TRBD2 (5 bases). The CDR3 has 12 amino acids. CDR1 is LNHNV, CDR2 YYDKDF, per germline (reference sequence). V lost 8 bases and J 4 bases, leaving 11 bases between the germline ends. CDR3 coding DNA: TGTGCCACCGGGAGCTCGGGAGAGACCCAGTACTTC. Protein product: CATGSSGETQYF. Combining the CDR3 with reference TRBV15 and TRBJ2-5 gives the whole variable domain DAMVIQNPRYQVTQFGKPVTLSCSQTLNHNVMYWYQQKSSQAPKLLFHYYDKDFNNEADTPDNFQSRRPNTSFCFLDIRSPGLGDTAMYLCATGSSGETQYFGPGTRLLVL.

The chain couples TRBV10-1 to TRBJ2-3; 8 nucleotides line up with TRBD1. Germline assignment: CDR1 WNHNN and CDR2 SYGVQD (reference sequence). The length of the CDR3 is 15 residues. Trimming at V came to 6 bases and at J to 5 bases, leaving 10 bases not matched to a gene. The CDR3 DNA is TGCGCCAGCAGCGCGGACAGGGAAGGTGTAGATACGCAGTATTTT. Protein sequence: CASSADREGVDTQYF.